This TCR beta chain was sequenced for a study of shared clonotypes between healthy human individuals. Among the donors, all were Caucasian adults who lived in Nashville, Tennessee. Genomic DNA from each subset was divided evenly over several immunoSEQ plates. As originally analysed: ImmunoSEQ only sent back junction sequences with no quality scores, so filtering was done differently. Repertoires were generated with immunoSEQ multiplex PCR, while TCRdb's copy carries only in-frame clones and drops some. V, J and clone size are taken as reported in that table, and D and trimming were inferred from the DNA itself. This repertoire shows more than 1,200,000 clones, about 98.5% found once; its top ten account for around 0.33%. This CDR3 contains 15 residues. The V gene end was trimmed by 2 bases and the J gene end by 8 bases; junction bases not matched to a gene: 8. Germline V gene sequence: CDR1 SGHKS, CDR2 YYEKEE (reference sequence).

The sequencing sample was made of naive CD4+ T cells sorted from blood. Subset here: CD45RA+ positively selected. The J gene is TRBJ2-2, the V gene TRBV5-5, with 8 bases aligning to TRBD1. This TCR was sampled from a man aged 30 to 39 in good health. Here the CDR3 reads CASSFRTGGFGELFF. In nucleotides, the CDR3 is TGTGCCAGCAGCTTTCGAACAGGGGGTTTTGGGGAGCTGTTTTTT.